This is a list of T cell receptor beta chains from one sample in a study of T cell repertoires in cytomegalovirus infection. One entry per CDR3 protein, called by TCRdb with MiXCR from the reads. Of over 250,000 distinct CDR3 sequences in the sample, about 25% were seen once. Sequencing input: PBMCs. The receptors shown here come from a human donor in good health (CMV status not recorded). Some clones in this sample may be carry-over from other donors' samples. Both conserved end residues are part of each CDR3.

v_call,j_call,cdr3_aa
TRBV2,TRBJ2-5,CASSERQGRETQYF
TRBV2,TRBJ1-1,CASSVVISRAGRTEAFF
TRBV7-3,TRBJ2-2,CASSLLAGITNTGELFF
TRBV11-2,TRBJ2-1,CATADSAYNEQFF
TRBV19,TRBJ2-1,CASSIRDRGQNEQFF
TRBV7-2,TRBJ2-2,CASSLVQNVAGELFF
TRBV7-9,TRBJ2-7,CASSLRGPRSYEQYF
TRBV29-1,TRBJ2-3,CSVDILAASTDTQYF
TRBV7-2,TRBJ2-1,CASSSMPGYNEQFF
TRBV30,TRBJ1-1,CAWSLNMNTEAFF
TRBV28,TRBJ2-1,CASSLGSGLPYSYNEQFF
TRBV7-2,TRBJ2-1,CASSSGRISYNEQFF
TRBV20-1,TRBJ2-1,CSASNRVAYNEQFF
TRBV7-9,TRBJ2-1,CARAGTDFNEQFF
TRBV6-1,TRBJ2-6,CASSVMRGGNSYSGANVLTF
TRBV7-6,TRBJ2-6,CASSQPGDITSGANVLTF
TRBV28,TRBJ1-5,CASVRVSNQPQHF
TRBV5-1,TRBJ2-2,CASSSEVSGELFF
TRBV12-3/TRBV12-4,TRBJ2-1,CASSFWQDLYNEQFF
TRBV29-1,TRBJ1-4,CSVGLGPEKLFF
TRBV18,TRBJ2-1,CASSPNRGQHNEQFF
TRBV12-3/TRBV12-4,TRBJ2-1,CASSFGGGSYNEQFF
TRBV28,TRBJ1-1,CASSPPGPVF
TRBV6-2/TRBV6-3,TRBJ2-1,CASSYGGHEQFF
TRBV7-8,TRBJ1-2,CASSLSRASSYGYTF
TRBV30,TRBJ2-2,CAWSVQGATGELFF
TRBV6-1,TRBJ2-2,CASRRQVEAGELFF
TRBV28,TRBJ2-1,CASSLFYGTSYNEQFF
TRBV7-2,TRBJ1-5,CASSLRAPGDQPQHF
TRBV2,TRBJ2-2,CASGTGANTGELFF
TRBV28,TRBJ2-5,CASSLSRTNRETQYF
TRBV20-1,TRBJ2-1,CSASEPMYEQFF
TRBV28,TRBJ2-1,CASREDSFWNEQFF
TRBV28,TRBJ1-1,CASSFLSGGTAEAFF
TRBV6-1,TRBJ2-1,CASSPRGQGEQFF
TRBV5-1,TRBJ2-1,CASSPRAGDNEQFF
TRBV4-1,TRBJ1-6,CASSQDRTDNSPLHF
TRBV20-1,TRBJ2-5,CSASPAVAGAGETQYF
TRBV12-3/TRBV12-4,TRBJ2-1,CASSAPTGPRGYEQFF
TRBV11-2,TRBJ2-1,CASSLVGTSGYNEQFF
TRBV6-2/TRBV6-3,TRBJ2-7,CASSIMTGAYEQYF
TRBV7-2,TRBJ2-5,CASSLKTSGGFSQYF
TRBV7-2,TRBJ1-1,CASSLEAFF
TRBV7-9,TRBJ1-2,CASSPQTARNYGYTF
TRBV7-2,TRBJ1-3,CASSHMGPGNTIYF
TRBV4-1,TRBJ2-5,CASSSQPRSRGETQYF